These T cell receptor beta chains were read from a single sample in a study of blood T cell repertoires in COVID-19. This table comes from immunoSEQ multiplex PCR, and its TCRdb copy is limited to in-frame clones, with some not included. The sample shows 150,000 to 190,000 clones, about 86% of them seen only once. The sequenced sample consisted of PBMCs or T cells enriched from blood (not recorded which). Receptors originate from a man aged 45-65 years who had recovered from COVID-19. CDR3s include the opening cysteine and the closing phenylalanine or tryptophan. Each record gives: clone size, J gene, V gene, D gene, CDR3 DNA, CDR3 protein. The D gene is left open where the match is weak. The size of a clone is reported for some rows only, either as once, few or many, or as a class for expanded clones.

>NA|TRBJ2-4|TRBV6-5|TRBD1
TGTGCCAGCAGGGACAGGGGGCACCCGAGCATTCAGTACTTC
CASRDRGHPSIQYF
>NA|TRBJ2-7|TRBV9|NA
TGTGCCAGCAGCGTAACCCCCGGGGGCGAGCAGTACTTC
CASSVTPGGEQYF
>NA|TRBJ1-2|TRBV3-1/TRBV3-2|NA
TGTGCCAGCAGCCGGGATAGAAGGGGATCTAACTATGGCTACACCTTC
CASSRDRRGSNYGYTF
>NA|TRBJ1-2|TRBV7-2|TRBD1
TGTGCCAGCAGCTTATGGGGAACTGAGGGGGCGCATGGCTACACCTTC
CASSLWGTEGAHGYTF
>NA|TRBJ2-7|TRBV7-3|NA
TGTGCCAGCAGCTTATATGGGGGCCCCTCCTACGAGCAGTACTTC
CASSLYGGPSYEQYF
>NA|TRBJ1-1|TRBV7-9|TRBD1
TGTGCCAGCAGCTATCCGGACAGGGGGCACACTGAAGCTTTCTTT
CASSYPDRGHTEAFF
>NA|TRBJ1-2|TRBV18|TRBD1
TGTGCCAGCACCATGCGTGGGGACAGCCGTGTCTTCTATGGCTACACCTTC
CASTMRGDSRVFYGYTF
>NA|TRBJ2-7|TRBV4-2|TRBD2
TGTGCCAGCAGCCAAGGCCGACGTCTGACCCAGCGGGGTAACGAGCAGTACTTC
CASSQGRRLTQRGNEQYF
>NA|TRBJ1-2|TRBV2|TRBD1
TGTGCCAGCAGCTTAAGGACAGGAGAAGGCTACACCTTC
CASSLRTGEGYTF
>NA|TRBJ2-7|TRBV7-3|TRBD1
TGTGCCAGCAGCCCCGGACAGGGCGAGCAGTACTTC
CASSPGQGEQYF
>NA|TRBJ2-1|TRBV7-9|TRBD2
TGTGCCAGCAGCTTAATACAGCGGGGAAACAATGAGCAGTTCTTC
CASSLIQRGNNEQFF
>NA|TRBJ1-4|TRBV2|NA
TGTGCCAGCAGACCTCGGGAGTCATGGGAAAAACTGTTTTTT
CASRPRESWEKLFF
>NA|TRBJ2-2|TRBV7-2|TRBD2
TGTGCCAGCAGGGCTGGACTAGCGGGAGTTAACACCGGGGAGCTGTTTTTT
CASRAGLAGVNTGELFF
>NA|TRBJ2-3|TRBV5-6|TRBD2
TGTGCCAGCAGCTCCCGGACTAGCGGGCGAACAGATACGCAGTATTTT
CASSSRTSGRTDTQYF
>once|TRBJ2-2|TRBV10-1|TRBD2
TGCGCCAGCATTAGCGGGGGGGCAGGTACCGGGGAGCTGTTTTTT
CASISGGAGTGELFF
>NA|TRBJ1-2|TRBV7-2|NA
TGTGCCAGCAGCTTAGAGCAGGGTGCTAACTATGGCTACACCTTC
CASSLEQGANYGYTF
>NA|TRBJ1-6|TRBV19|TRBD1
TGTGCCAGTAGTGAGGGACAGGGAATTAATTCACCCCTCCACTTT
CASSEGQGINSPLHF
>NA|TRBJ2-3|TRBV6-2/TRBV6-3|TRBD1
TGTGCCAGCAGTTACCGCCGGACAGGGTTGAGCACAGATACGCAGTATTTT
CASSYRRTGLSTDTQYF
>NA|TRBJ2-2|TRBV30|NA
TGTGCCTGGAGTATCAGGGATCGAGACACCGGGGAGCTGTTTTTT
CAWSIRDRDTGELFF
>NA|TRBJ2-5|TRBV15|NA
TGTGCCACCAGCAGAGATACAAGCGGCCGGGCCCAGTACTTC
CATSRDTSGRAQYF
>NA|TRBJ2-2|TRBV4-1|TRBD1
TGCGCCAGCAGCCACAGGGGGCCGGACACCGGGGAGCTGTTTTTT
CASSHRGPDTGELFF
>NA|TRBJ1-2|TRBV19|TRBD1
TGTGCCAGTAGTTCTGGGACAGGGGGGTATGGCTACACCTTC
CASSSGTGGYGYTF
>NA|TRBJ1-2|TRBV5-1|TRBD1
TGCGCCAGCAGCTTGGGGGGGACAGCCAACTATGGCTACACCTTC
CASSLGGTANYGYTF
>NA|TRBJ1-1|TRBV19|TRBD1
TGTGCCAGTAGTATAGAGCGGCGAAACAGGGGTTTGACTGAAGCTTTCTTT
CASSIERRNRGLTEAFF
>NA|TRBJ1-2|TRBV7-2|NA
TGTGCCAGCAGCTTACACCGAGCCTATGGCTACACCTTC
CASSLHRAYGYTF
>NA|TRBJ2-3|TRBV3-1/TRBV3-2|TRBD2
TGTGCCAGCAGCCAAGTCTTTTCAGCGGGGGGGCCTTCAGATACGCAGTATTTT
CASSQVFSAGGPSDTQYF
>NA|TRBJ2-5|TRBV6-5|TRBD2
TGTGCCAGCAGTCGGGGACTAGCGGGGCAAGAGACCCAGTACTTC
CASSRGLAGQETQYF
>NA|TRBJ1-1|TRBV11-3|NA
TGTGCCAGCAGCCACCATCCCTTCGACAGCCTGAACACTGAAGCTTTCTTT
CASSHHPFDSLNTEAFF
>few|TRBJ1-1|TRBV2|NA
TGTGCCAGCAGTGAGGGGTGGGGGCTGAACACTGAAGCTTTCTTT
CASSEGWGLNTEAFF
>NA|TRBJ1-4|TRBV7-2|NA
TGTGCCAGCAGCTTAGCCCAACTATCAACTAATGAAAAACTGTTTTTT
CASSLAQLSTNEKLFF
>NA|TRBJ1-1|TRBV30|TRBD1
TGTGCCTGGAGTGGCGGGACAGGGGAAGGAAAGGCTTTCTTT
CAWSGGTGEGKAFF
>NA|TRBJ1-2|TRBV11-3|TRBD1
TGTGCCAGCAGCTTATCGGGACAGGGGGCTGACGGCTACACCTTC
CASSLSGQGADGYTF
>NA|TRBJ1-4|TRBV5-1|NA
TGCGCCAGCAGCTTGACAGGGCTCGGCGAAAAACTGTTTTTT
CASSLTGLGEKLFF
>NA|TRBJ1-3|TRBV18|TRBD1
TGTGCCAGCTCACCCCGACAGGGGGTAATCTCTGGAAACACCATATATTTT
CASSPRQGVISGNTIYF
>once|TRBJ1-1|TRBV9|TRBD1
TGTGCCAGCAGCGCCCAGGACAGGGCGAACACTGAAGCTTTCTTT
CASSAQDRANTEAFF
>NA|TRBJ2-2|TRBV19|TRBD2
TGTGCCACTAAACCCGGGGGGGTGACCGGGGAGCTGTTTTTT
CATKPGGVTGELFF
>NA|TRBJ1-2|TRBV29-1|TRBD1
TGCAGCGTTGAATTCGGGACAGGGTATGGCTACACCTTC
CSVEFGTGYGYTF
>once|TRBJ2-3|TRBV5-1|NA
TGCGCCAGCAGCTTACAGGGAATCACAGATACGCAGTATTTT
CASSLQGITDTQYF
>NA|TRBJ2-3|TRBV18|NA
TGTGCCAGCTCACCAAGAACAGAAAGCACAGATACGCAGTATTTT
CASSPRTESTDTQYF
>NA|TRBJ2-1|TRBV3-1/TRBV3-2|NA
TGTGCCAGCAGCCAAGTAGCGGCCTCAAGGTACAATGAGCAGTTCTTC
CASSQVAASRYNEQFF
>NA|TRBJ2-1|TRBV7-9|TRBD2
TGTGCCAGCAGCCCTGGACTAGCGGGGGGCTTCAGCTCCTACAATGAGCAGTTCTTC
CASSPGLAGGFSSYNEQFF
>few|TRBJ1-5|TRBV19|NA
TGTGCCAGTAGCGACAGGACCCGGGATCAGCCCCAGCATTTT
CASSDRTRDQPQHF
>NA|TRBJ1-5|TRBV6-5|NA
TGTGCCAGCGAGGCAAAGACCTTAGGCAATCAGCCCCAGCATTTT
CASEAKTLGNQPQHF
>NA|TRBJ1-5|TRBV10-3|NA
TGTGCCACCAGTGGCAGGGTCAATCAGCCCCAGCATTTT
CATSGRVNQPQHF
>NA|TRBJ2-7|TRBV19|TRBD1
TGTGCCAGTAGTATAGCTGCAGGGGGTAGCTCCTACGAGCAGTACTTC
CASSIAAGGSSYEQYF
>NA|TRBJ2-2|TRBV4-1|TRBD2
TGCGCCAGCAGCCCCAGTGCTGAGCGGGGGGCGTACACCGGGGAGCTGTTTTTT
CASSPSAERGAYTGELFF
>NA|TRBJ1-1|TRBV5-1|NA
TGCGCCAGCAGCTTGGACAGTTACACTGAAGCTTTCTTT
CASSLDSYTEAFF
>many|TRBJ2-2|TRBV30|TRBD2
TGTGCCTGTAGGACTAGTCAGCGGGGCACCGGGGAGCTGTTTTTT
CACRTSQRGTGELFF
>NA|TRBJ2-5|TRBV18|NA
TGTGCCAGCTCACCAGTCGGGGGGCGAGAGACCCAGTACTTC
CASSPVGGRETQYF
>NA|TRBJ2-5|TRBV11-2|NA
TGTGCCAGCAGCATAGCGGAGTGGGTTACAGGAACCCAAGAGACCCAGTACTTC
CASSIAEWVTGTQETQYF
>NA|TRBJ2-3|TRBV2|TRBD2
TGTGCCAGCAGTGATAGGACTAGCATGAATACGCAGTATTTT
CASSDRTSMNTQYF
>few|TRBJ1-6|TRBV9|NA
TGTGCCAGCAGCGTAGACAGCTCCTATAATTCACCCCTCCACTTT
CASSVDSSYNSPLHF
>NA|TRBJ2-2|TRBV3-1/TRBV3-2|NA
TGTGCCAGCAGCCAAGAGGGAGGGAACACCGGGGAGCTGTTTTTT
CASSQEGGNTGELFF
>NA|TRBJ2-7|TRBV2|TRBD1
TGTGCCAGCAGTGACTGGACAGGTGGCCACGAGCAGTACTTC
CASSDWTGGHEQYF